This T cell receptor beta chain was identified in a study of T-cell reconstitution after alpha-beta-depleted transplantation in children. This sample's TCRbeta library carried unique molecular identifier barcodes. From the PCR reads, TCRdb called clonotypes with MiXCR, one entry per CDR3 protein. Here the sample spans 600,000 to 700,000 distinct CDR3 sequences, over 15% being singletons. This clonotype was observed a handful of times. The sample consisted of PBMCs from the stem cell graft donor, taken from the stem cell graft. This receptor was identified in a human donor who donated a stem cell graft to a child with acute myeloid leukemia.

For the CDR3, the DNA is TGCGCCAGCAACGTCAACGGGGGCACTGAAGCTTTCTTT. Translation: CASNVNGGTEAFF. The chain links TRBV5-1 to TRBJ1-1; TRBD1 is a possible D gene (5 bases). Germline CDR1 reads SGHRS; CDR2 reads YFSETQ. V lost 6 bases, J lost 4 bases, and 13 bases lay in between. The CDR3 length is 13 residues.